These T cell receptor beta chains were read from a single sample in a study of T cells in Graves' hyperthyroidism and ophthalmopathy. TCRdb independently ran MiXCR on the multiplex PCR reads; one entry per CDR3 protein. The sample contains about 410,000 distinct CDR3 sequences, 14% to 15% of which appear only once. The sample was blood. The source of these receptors is a man aged 18 to 29 with Graves' ophthalmopathy. CDR3s include the opening cysteine and the closing phenylalanine or tryptophan. The D gene is left open where the match is weak. Only part of the rows carry a size: once, few, many, or a class if the clone is expanded.

v_call	j_call	clone_size	d_call	cdr3_nt	cdr3_aa
TRBV5-1	TRBJ2-1	NA	TRBD2	TGCGCCAGCAGCTATGGGGGACTAGCGGGGCTTCAGTTCTTC	CASSYGGLAGLQFF
TRBV10-3	TRBJ1-3	many	TRBD1	TGTGCCATCGGGACAGGCCCTAGATCGGGAGGAAACACCATATATTTT	CAIGTGPRSGGNTIYF
TRBV5-1	TRBJ2-5	NA	NA	TGCGCCAGCAGCTTGGGACGGTTTCGTTCCCAAGAGACCCAGTACTTC	CASSLGRFRSQETQYF
TRBV6-1	TRBJ1-6	NA	NA	TGTGCCAGCAGAACCCTAAGAGGGGTCGATTCACCCCTCCACTTT	CASRTLRGVDSPLHF
TRBV4-1	TRBJ2-1	NA	TRBD2	TGCGCCAGCAGCCGACCCGGGACTATCTCCTACAATGAGCAGTTCTTC	CASSRPGTISYNEQFF
TRBV27	TRBJ1-1	many	NA	TGTGCCAGCAAACGACACCAGGGCGCTGAAGCTTTCTTT	CASKRHQGAEAFF
TRBV19	TRBJ1-2	NA	TRBD1	TGTGCCAGTAGTATAGTTGCGGGGACAGCTAACTATGGCTACACCTTC	CASSIVAGTANYGYTF
TRBV5-1	TRBJ2-3	many	NA	TGCGCCAGCAGCTCCCATGCAGATACGCAGTATTTT	CASSSHADTQYF
TRBV5-1	TRBJ2-5	few	NA	TGCGCCAGCAGCTTGGAAGTGGTCGCGGAGACCCAGTACTTC	CASSLEVVAETQYF
TRBV12-3/TRBV12-4	TRBJ2-2	few	TRBD2	TGTGCCAGCAGTTTACCTAGCGGGTGGAACACCGGGGAGCTGTTTTTT	CASSLPSGWNTGELFF
TRBV4-1	TRBJ2-7	few	NA	TGCGCCAGCAGCCAAGGCCACTCCTCCTACGAGCAGTACTTC	CASSQGHSSYEQYF
TRBV11-3	TRBJ2-1	many	NA	TGTGCCAGCAGCTTAGATCAGGGTGGATCCGCCTATAACAATGAGCAGTTCTTC	CASSLDQGGSAYNNEQFF
TRBV6-1	TRBJ2-7	many	TRBD1	TGTGCCAGCACCCCCGGGACAGGACCGTACGAGCAGTACTTC	CASTPGTGPYEQYF
TRBV7-9	TRBJ2-7	many	TRBD1	TGTGCCAGCAGCCCGCGGGACAGGTGGGACGAGCAGTACTTC	CASSPRDRWDEQYF
TRBV12-5	TRBJ1-5	many	NA	TGTGCTAGTGGTTTGGTCGAGACTCAGCCCCAGCATTTT	CASGLVETQPQHF
TRBV10-2	TRBJ1-3	few	TRBD1	TGCGCCAGCAGTGAGAGCAGGGGGCAGGTCGCTGGAAACACCATATATTTT	CASSESRGQVAGNTIYF
TRBV11-2	TRBJ1-1	many	NA	TGTGCCAGCATCCCCCCCGGGGCGTCATACACTGAAGCTTTCTTT	CASIPPGASYTEAFF
TRBV9	TRBJ2-5	NA	TRBD1	TGTGCCAGCGGCGTAGGGGACAGACAAGAGACCCAGTACTTC	CASGVGDRQETQYF
TRBV30	TRBJ1-2	many	TRBD1	TGTGCCTGGAGCGAGGGGACAGGGGGACGTGGCTACACCTTC	CAWSEGTGGRGYTF
TRBV18	TRBJ2-2	few	NA	TGTGCCAGCTCACCACTTCTAACGGGCACCGGGGAGCTGTTTTTT	CASSPLLTGTGELFF
TRBV15	TRBJ2-7	NA	NA	TGTGCCACCAGCAGAGAGAAGCACTACGAGCAGTACTTC	CATSREKHYEQYF
TRBV7-9	TRBJ2-2	few	NA	TGTGCCAGCAGCTTACCAAGGGCCAACACCGGGGAGCTGTTTTTT	CASSLPRANTGELFF
TRBV18	TRBJ2-3	few	TRBD2	TGTGCCAGCTCACCCGGAACTAGCGGGGGGTATACGCAGTATTTT	CASSPGTSGGYTQYF
TRBV20-1	TRBJ1-4	NA	NA	TGCAGTGCTAGTTCAGAGGAAAAACTGTTTTTT	CSASSEEKLFF
TRBV9	TRBJ2-7	once	NA	TGTGCCAGCAGCGCCTCCGGGACCATCTCCTACGAGCAGTACTTC	CASSASGTISYEQYF
TRBV30	TRBJ1-2	NA	TRBD1	TGTGCCTGGGGACAGGGTCGGGGCTACACCTTC	CAWGQGRGYTF
TRBV15	TRBJ2-7	many	TRBD1	TGTGCCACCAGCAGAGGAGCTTGGGACAGGGGACTCAAAAGCTCCTACGAGCAGTACTTC	CATSRGAWDRGLKSSYEQYF
TRBV19	TRBJ1-5	few	NA	TGTGCCAGTAGTAGGACTCCTGAGGGTCCCCAGCATTTT	CASSRTPEGPQHF
TRBV27	TRBJ2-7	many	TRBD2	TGTGCCAGCAGTTCCCGGGGACTAGCGTCCTACGAGCAGTACTTC	CASSSRGLASYEQYF
TRBV7-3	TRBJ2-1	many	TRBD2	TGTGCCAGCAGCCCCCAGGGACTAGCGTCCTACAATGAGCAGTTCTTC	CASSPQGLASYNEQFF
TRBV7-9	TRBJ2-3	once	NA	TGTGCCACTACCAGGAGGGGGCCCAGCACAGATACGCAGTATTTT	CATTRRGPSTDTQYF
TRBV20-1	TRBJ2-5	NA	NA	TGCAGTGCTAGGGGCCGGGGGGCCTCAGAGACCCAGTACTTC	CSARGRGASETQYF
TRBV29-1	TRBJ2-2	NA	NA	TGCAGCGTCGCCCTAGGCCCCACCGGGGAGCTGTTTTTT	CSVALGPTGELFF
TRBV2	TRBJ1-4	many	NA	TGTGCCAGCAGGAACAGGGAGTCAGAAGGGGAAAAACTGTTTTTT	CASRNRESEGEKLFF
TRBV9	TRBJ2-3	many	TRBD2	TGTGCCAGCAGCGTAGCATACGGGACTAGCGGGACAGATACGCAGTATTTT	CASSVAYGTSGTDTQYF
TRBV15	TRBJ2-1	few	TRBD1	TGTGCCACCAGCAGAGCTACAGGGGACAATGAGCAGTTCTTC	CATSRATGDNEQFF
TRBV5-8	TRBJ2-5	NA	NA	TGTGCCAGCAGCTTGGTTGTAGGGCGGGAGACCCAGTACTTC	CASSLVVGRETQYF
TRBV29-1	TRBJ1-1	many	NA	TGCAGCGTACTACAGAAGAACACTGAAGCTTTCTTT	CSVLQKNTEAFF
TRBV12-3/TRBV12-4	TRBJ1-5	NA	NA	TGTGCCAGCAGTTTGGGAGGCCTCGCGGGGGGCAATCAGCCCCAGCATTTT	CASSLGGLAGGNQPQHF
TRBV7-3	TRBJ2-3	many	TRBD1	TGTGCCAGCAGCCGCACAGGGGATCGCACAGATACGCAGTATTTT	CASSRTGDRTDTQYF
TRBV5-4	TRBJ1-1	few	TRBD1	TGTGCCAGCAGCTTGGGGACAGGGGCCATGAACACTGAAGCTTTCTTT	CASSLGTGAMNTEAFF
TRBV12-3/TRBV12-4	TRBJ2-7	NA	TRBD2	TGTGCCAGCAGTTCCCCGGGACTAGCGGGAGGTTCCACGGCCGAGCAGTACTTC	CASSSPGLAGGSTAEQYF
TRBV5-1	TRBJ2-7	NA	NA	TGCGCCGGCAACCAGGGCTCCTCTCCCTACGAGCAGTACTTC	CAGNQGSSPYEQYF
TRBV5-8	TRBJ2-4	NA	TRBD1	TGTGCCAGCAGCTTTCGACAGGGACCGGCCAAAAACATTCAGTACTTC	CASSFRQGPAKNIQYF